A selection of T cell receptor beta chains follows, all from one sample in a study of CD8 T cells in Susac syndrome. TCRdb re-called the immunoSEQ multiplex PCR reads through MiXCR, storing one row per CDR3 protein. Of a few hundred thousand distinct CDR3 sequences listed, 95% are singletons. The sample taken for sequencing was CD4+ T cells from PBMCs. Receptors originate from a human donor with multiple sclerosis. The conserved cysteine and the conserved F or W are not part of the CDR3 here.

j_call v_call cdr3_aa
TRBJ2-7 TRBV20-1 SARPRGYEQY
TRBJ1-5 TRBV15 ATSKYRGLSQPQH
TRBJ2-1 TRBV7-9 ASSLGSSGRAISDEQF
TRBJ2-7 TRBV7-3 ASSPYQGLYRKRVEQY
TRBJ2-5 TRBV7-2 ASSPLSAVQETQY
TRBJ2-1 TRBV6-1 ASRVLAGGLINEQF
TRBJ2-7 TRBV30 AWSVRTLLEQY
TRBJ2-5 TRBV11-2 ASSSDSPGEY
TRBJ2-3 TRBV14 ASSQVRGDTQY
TRBJ2-1 TRBV7-9 ASSPHSPRTSEAF
TRBJ2-3 TRBV7-9 ASSNGGPGTDTQY
TRBJ1-1 TRBV12-3/TRBV12-4 ASSGPGQGRTEAF
TRBJ2-3 TRBV6-1 ASSTPGLAGADTQY
TRBJ1-1 TRBV7-9 ASSLVTGDTEAF
TRBJ2-4 TRBV29-1 SVATGRSSKNIQY
TRBJ2-7 TRBV2 ASSREGEPGFYEQY